This TCR beta chain was documented in a study of T cell responses to AZD1222 COVID-19 vaccine. Whole-study results and caveats: The study found vaccine-associated CD4 TCRs spanning spike, dominant at 160-218 and 743-854. It should be noted that donors were predominantly white British and more often female, and clonal diversity was possibly underestimated.

This clone has just a few counts. Its antigen remains unknown. Measured with immunoSEQ multiplex PCR; TCRdb has only the in-frame clones, and not every one. In the table there are 110,000 to 150,000 clones, around 92% of which are singletons. The V gene lost 5 bases and the J gene lost 4 bases, with 17 bases spanning the gap. The germline CDR1 and CDR2 sequences are SGHTA and FQGNSA. The CDR3 totals 16 residues. This clonotype was sampled from an adult who had recovered from COVID-19. Specimen: peripheral blood, collected after recovery from COVID-19. This sequence joins TRBV7-2 and TRBJ2-2; tentative D call: TRBD2 (6 bases). CDR3 residues: CASSPRMGGLTGELFF. The CDR3 DNA sequence: TGTGCCAGCAGCCCCCGGATGGGGGGACTCACCGGGGAGCTGTTTTTT.